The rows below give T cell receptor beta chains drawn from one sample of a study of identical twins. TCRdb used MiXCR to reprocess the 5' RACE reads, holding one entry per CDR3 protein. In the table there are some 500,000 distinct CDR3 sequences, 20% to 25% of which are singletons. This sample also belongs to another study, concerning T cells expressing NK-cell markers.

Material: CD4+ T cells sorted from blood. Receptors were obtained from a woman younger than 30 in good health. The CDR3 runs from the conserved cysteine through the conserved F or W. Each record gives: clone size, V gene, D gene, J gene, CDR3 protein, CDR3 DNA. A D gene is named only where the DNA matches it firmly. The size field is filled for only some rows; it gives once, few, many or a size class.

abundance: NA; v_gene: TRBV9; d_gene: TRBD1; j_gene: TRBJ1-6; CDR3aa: CASSAPGTGDNSPLHF; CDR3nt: TGTGCCAGCAGCGCCCCCGGGACAGGGGATAATTCACCCCTCCACTTT
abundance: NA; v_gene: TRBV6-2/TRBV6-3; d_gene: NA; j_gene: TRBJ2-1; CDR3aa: CASRGSSENEQFF; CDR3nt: TGTGCCAGCAGGGGTAGTAGTGAGAATGAGCAGTTCTTC
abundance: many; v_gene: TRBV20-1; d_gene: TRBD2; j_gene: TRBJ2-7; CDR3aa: CSAPGAGLALSSYEQYF; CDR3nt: TGCAGTGCTCCCGGAGCGGGGCTAGCGCTTAGCTCCTACGAGCAGTACTTC
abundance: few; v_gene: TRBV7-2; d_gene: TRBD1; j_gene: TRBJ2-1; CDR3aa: CASSVSALRQGSHNEQFF; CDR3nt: TGTGCCAGCAGCGTAAGCGCCCTGAGACAGGGGTCCCACAATGAGCAGTTCTTC
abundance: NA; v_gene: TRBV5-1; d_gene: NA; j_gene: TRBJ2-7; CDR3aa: CASTSDGSYEQYF; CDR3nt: TGCGCCAGCACCTCCGACGGATCCTACGAGCAGTACTTC
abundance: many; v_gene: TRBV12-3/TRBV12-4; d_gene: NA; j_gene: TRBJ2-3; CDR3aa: CASSSTDTQYF; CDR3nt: TGTGCCAGCAGCTCCACAGATACGCAGTATTTT
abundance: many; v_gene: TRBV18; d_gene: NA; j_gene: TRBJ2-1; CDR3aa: CASSPGLASSYNEQFF; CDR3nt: TGTGCCAGCTCACCGGGACTCGCTAGCTCCTACAATGAGCAGTTCTTC
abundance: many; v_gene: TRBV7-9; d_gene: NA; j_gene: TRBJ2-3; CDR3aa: CASSKLASREDTQYF; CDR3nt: TGTGCCAGCAGCAAACTAGCCTCACGGGAAGATACGCAGTATTTT
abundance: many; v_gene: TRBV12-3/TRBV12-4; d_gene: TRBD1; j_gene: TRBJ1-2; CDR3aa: CASSLARYRGGYTF; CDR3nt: TGTGCCAGCAGTTTAGCGAGGTACAGGGGTGGCTACACCTTC
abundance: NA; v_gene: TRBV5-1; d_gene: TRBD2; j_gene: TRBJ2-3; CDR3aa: CASSLAVLAGVTDTQYF; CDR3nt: TGCGCCAGCAGCTTGGCCGTGCTAGCGGGAGTCACAGATACGCAGTATTTT
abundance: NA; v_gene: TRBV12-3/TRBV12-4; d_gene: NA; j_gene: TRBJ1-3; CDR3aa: CASSFVRGNTIYF; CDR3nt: TGTGCCAGCAGTTTTGTCAGGGGAAACACCATATATTTT
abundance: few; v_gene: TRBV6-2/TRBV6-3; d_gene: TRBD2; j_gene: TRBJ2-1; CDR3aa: CASSYWLAGVREQFF; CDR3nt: TGTGCCAGCAGTTACTGGTTAGCGGGAGTGAGAGAGCAGTTCTTC
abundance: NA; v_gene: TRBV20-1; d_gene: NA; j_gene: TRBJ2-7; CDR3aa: CSASQTGPGSYEQYF; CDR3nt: TGCAGTGCTAGCCAGACAGGCCCCGGGTCCTACGAGCAGTACTTC
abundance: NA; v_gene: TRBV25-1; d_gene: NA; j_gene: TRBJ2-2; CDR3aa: CASSEVLFGELFF; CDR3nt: TGTGCCAGCAGTGAAGTCCTCTTCGGGGAGCTGTTTTTT
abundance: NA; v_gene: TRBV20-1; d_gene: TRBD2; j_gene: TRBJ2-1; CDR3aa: CSATLAGGYNEQFF; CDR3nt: TGCAGTGCTACACTAGCGGGGGGCTACAATGAGCAGTTCTTC
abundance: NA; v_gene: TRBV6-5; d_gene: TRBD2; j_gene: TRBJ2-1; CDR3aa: CASSYSWTSGSSNEQFF; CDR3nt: TGTGCCAGCAGTTACTCGTGGACTAGCGGGAGTAGCAATGAGCAGTTCTTC
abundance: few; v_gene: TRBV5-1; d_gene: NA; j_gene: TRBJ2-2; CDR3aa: CASSLKEGVQTGELFF; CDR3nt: TGCGCCAGCAGCTTGAAAGAGGGCGTGCAGACCGGGGAGCTGTTTTTT
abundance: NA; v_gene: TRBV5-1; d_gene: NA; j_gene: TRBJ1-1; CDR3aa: CASSLDKMNTEAFF; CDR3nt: TGCGCCAGCAGCTTAGACAAAATGAACACTGAAGCTTTCTTT
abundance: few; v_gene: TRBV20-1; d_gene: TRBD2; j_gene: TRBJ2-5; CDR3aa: CSVRGTSGQETQYF; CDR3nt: TGCAGTGTGCGTGGGACTAGCGGCCAAGAGACCCAGTACTTC
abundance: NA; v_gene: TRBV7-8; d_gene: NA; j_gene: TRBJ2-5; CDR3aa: CASSLQTGDETQYF; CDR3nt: TGTGCCAGCAGCTTACAGACAGGAGACGAGACCCAGTACTTC
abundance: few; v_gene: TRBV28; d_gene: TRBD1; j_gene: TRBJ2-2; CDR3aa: CASSSQGSGTGELFF; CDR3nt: TGTGCCAGCAGTTCACAGGGGAGTGGGACCGGGGAGCTGTTTTTT
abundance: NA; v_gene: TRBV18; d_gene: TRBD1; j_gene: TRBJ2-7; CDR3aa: CASAQGLPGQGTYEQYF; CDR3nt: TGTGCCAGCGCTCAGGGCCTCCCGGGACAGGGTACCTACGAGCAGTACTTC
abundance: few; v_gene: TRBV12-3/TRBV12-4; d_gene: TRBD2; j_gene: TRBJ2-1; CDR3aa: CASRREAFSYNEQFF; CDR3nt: TGTGCCAGCAGACGGGAGGCGTTCTCCTACAATGAGCAGTTCTTC
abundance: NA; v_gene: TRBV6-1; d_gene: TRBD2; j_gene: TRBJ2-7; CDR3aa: CASNDGGGSYEQYF; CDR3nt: TGTGCCAGCAATGATGGGGGGGGTTCCTACGAGCAGTACTTC
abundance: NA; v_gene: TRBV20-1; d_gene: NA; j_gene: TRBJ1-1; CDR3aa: CSAEQGGSTEAFF; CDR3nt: TGCAGTGCAGAACAGGGTGGAAGCACTGAAGCTTTCTTT
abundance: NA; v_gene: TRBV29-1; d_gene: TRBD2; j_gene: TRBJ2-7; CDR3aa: CSAGLAGGDEQYF; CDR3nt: TGCAGCGCTGGACTAGCGGGAGGGGACGAGCAGTACTTC
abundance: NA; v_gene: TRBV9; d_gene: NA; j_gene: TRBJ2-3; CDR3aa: CASSDSGLTDTQYF; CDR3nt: TGTGCCAGCAGCGATAGTGGCTTGACAGATACGCAGTATTTT
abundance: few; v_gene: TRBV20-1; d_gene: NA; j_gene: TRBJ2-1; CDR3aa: CSARGISRSYNEQFF; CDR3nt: TGCAGTGCTAGAGGTATTAGCAGATCCTACAATGAGCAGTTCTTC
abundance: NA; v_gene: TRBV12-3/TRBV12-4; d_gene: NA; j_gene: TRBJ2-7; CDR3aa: CATAYGGYEQYF; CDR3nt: TGTGCCACTGCCTATGGGGGTTACGAGCAGTACTTC
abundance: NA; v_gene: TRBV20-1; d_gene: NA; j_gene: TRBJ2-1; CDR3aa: CSASVPGRQNNEQFF; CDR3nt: TGCAGTGCTAGTGTACCTGGGAGGCAAAACAATGAGCAGTTCTTC
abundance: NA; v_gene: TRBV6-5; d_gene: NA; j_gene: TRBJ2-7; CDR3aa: CASSYRNSALYEQYF; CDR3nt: TGTGCCAGCAGTTACAGGAATTCGGCCCTCTACGAGCAGTACTTC
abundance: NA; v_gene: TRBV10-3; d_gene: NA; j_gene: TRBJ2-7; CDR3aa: CAISEGRGGDYEQYF; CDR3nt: TGTGCCATCAGTGAAGGGCGGGGAGGCGACTACGAGCAGTACTTC
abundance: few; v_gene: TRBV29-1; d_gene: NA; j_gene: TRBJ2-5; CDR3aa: CSVGRGETQYF; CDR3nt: TGCAGCGTTGGGAGGGGGGAGACCCAGTACTTC
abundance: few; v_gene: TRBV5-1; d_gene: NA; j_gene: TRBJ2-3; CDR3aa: CASSLGGHTTDTQYF; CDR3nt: TGCGCCAGCAGCTTGGGTGGACATACCACAGATACGCAGTATTTT
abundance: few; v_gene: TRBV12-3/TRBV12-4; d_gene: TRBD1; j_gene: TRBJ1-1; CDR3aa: CASRGQEAPEAFF; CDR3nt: TGTGCCAGCAGGGGACAGGAGGCTCCTGAAGCTTTCTTT
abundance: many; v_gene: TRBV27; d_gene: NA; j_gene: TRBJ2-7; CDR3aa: CASSLEPPSGEQYF; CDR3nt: TGTGCCAGCAGTTTAGAACCACCGTCGGGCGAGCAGTACTTC
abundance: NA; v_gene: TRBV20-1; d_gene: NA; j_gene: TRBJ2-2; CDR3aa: CSARDGGAGTGELFF; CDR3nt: TGCAGTGCTAGAGATGGGGGGGCAGGTACCGGGGAGCTGTTTTTT
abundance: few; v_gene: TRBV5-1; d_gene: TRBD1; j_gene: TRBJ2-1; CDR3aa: CASSGQAFKRAWFF; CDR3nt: TGCGCCAGCTCAGGACAGGCCTTTAAGCGCGCTTGGTTCTTC
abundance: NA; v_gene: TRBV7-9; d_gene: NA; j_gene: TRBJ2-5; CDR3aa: CASSPGAGAYQETQYF; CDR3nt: TGTGCCAGCAGCCCAGGCGCAGGAGCGTACCAAGAGACCCAGTACTTC
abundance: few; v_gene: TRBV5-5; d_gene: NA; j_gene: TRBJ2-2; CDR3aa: CASVQGTNTGELFF; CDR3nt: TGTGCCAGCGTACAGGGAACGAACACCGGGGAGCTGTTTTTT
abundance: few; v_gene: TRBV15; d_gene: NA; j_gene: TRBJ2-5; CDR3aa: CATSRSGGGIQETQYF; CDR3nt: TGTGCCACCAGCAGGTCCGGTGGTGGGATCCAAGAGACCCAGTACTTC